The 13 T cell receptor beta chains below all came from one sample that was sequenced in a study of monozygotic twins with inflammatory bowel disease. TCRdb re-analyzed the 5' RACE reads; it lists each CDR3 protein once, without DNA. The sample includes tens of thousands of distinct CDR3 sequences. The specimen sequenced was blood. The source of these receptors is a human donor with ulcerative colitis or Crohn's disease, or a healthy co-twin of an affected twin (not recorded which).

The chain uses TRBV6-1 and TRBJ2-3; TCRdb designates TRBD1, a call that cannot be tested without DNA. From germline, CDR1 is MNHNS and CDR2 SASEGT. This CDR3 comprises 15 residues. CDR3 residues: CASNPKGGLTDTQYF.

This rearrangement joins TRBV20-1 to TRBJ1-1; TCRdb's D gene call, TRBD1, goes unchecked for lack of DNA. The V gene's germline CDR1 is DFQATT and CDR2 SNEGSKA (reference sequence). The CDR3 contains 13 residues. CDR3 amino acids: CSASSPREIEAFF.

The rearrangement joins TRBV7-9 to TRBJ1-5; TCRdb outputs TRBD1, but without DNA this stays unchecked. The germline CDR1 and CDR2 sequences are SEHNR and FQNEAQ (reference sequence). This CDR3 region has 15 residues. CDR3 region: CASSLGVLSNQPQHF.

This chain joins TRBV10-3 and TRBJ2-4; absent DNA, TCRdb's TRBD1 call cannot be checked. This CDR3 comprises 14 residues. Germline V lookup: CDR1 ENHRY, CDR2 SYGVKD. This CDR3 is CAIAAGVDENIQYF.

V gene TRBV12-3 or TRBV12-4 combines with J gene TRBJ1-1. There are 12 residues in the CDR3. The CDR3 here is CASSLGGGEAFF.

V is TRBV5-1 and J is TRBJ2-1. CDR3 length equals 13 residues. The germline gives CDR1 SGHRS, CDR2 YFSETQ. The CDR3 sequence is CASSLAYGNEQFF.

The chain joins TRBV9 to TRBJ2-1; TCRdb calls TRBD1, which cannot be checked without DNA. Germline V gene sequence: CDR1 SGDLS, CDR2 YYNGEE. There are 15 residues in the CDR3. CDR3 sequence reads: CASSVMGHEYNEQFF.

Here the CDR3 reads CATSRDHPAISQFSYNEQFF. The rearrangement uses TRBV15 and TRBJ2-1; TCRdb indicates TRBD1, and absent DNA this call remains unverified. This CDR3 has 20 amino acids. Germline loops: CDR1 LNHNV, CDR2 YYDKDF (reference sequence).

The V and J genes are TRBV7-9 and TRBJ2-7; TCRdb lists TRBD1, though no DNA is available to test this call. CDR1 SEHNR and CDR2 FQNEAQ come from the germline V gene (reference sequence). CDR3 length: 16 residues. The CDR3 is CASSYSPGQGRYEQYF.

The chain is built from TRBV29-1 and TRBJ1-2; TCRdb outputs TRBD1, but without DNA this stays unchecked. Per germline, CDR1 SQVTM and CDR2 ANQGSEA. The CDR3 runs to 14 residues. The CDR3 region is CSAAGPRVGYGYTF.

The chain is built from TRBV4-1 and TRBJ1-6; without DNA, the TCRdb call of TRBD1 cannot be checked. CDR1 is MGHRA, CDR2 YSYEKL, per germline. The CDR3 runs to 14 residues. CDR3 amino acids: CASSQGDRVSPLHF.

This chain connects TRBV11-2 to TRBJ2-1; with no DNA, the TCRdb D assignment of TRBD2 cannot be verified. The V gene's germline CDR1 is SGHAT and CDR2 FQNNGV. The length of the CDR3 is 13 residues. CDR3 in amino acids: CASIAGGINEQFF.

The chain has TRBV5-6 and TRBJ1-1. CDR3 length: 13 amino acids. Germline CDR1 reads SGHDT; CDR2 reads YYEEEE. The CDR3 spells CASTLGMNTEAFF. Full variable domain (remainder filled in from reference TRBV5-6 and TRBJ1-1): DAGVTQSPTHLIKTRGQQVTLRCSPKSGHDTVSWYQQALGQGPQFIFQYYEEEERQRGNFPDRFSGHQFPNYSSELNVNALLLGDSALYLCASTLGMNTEAFFGQGTRLTVV.